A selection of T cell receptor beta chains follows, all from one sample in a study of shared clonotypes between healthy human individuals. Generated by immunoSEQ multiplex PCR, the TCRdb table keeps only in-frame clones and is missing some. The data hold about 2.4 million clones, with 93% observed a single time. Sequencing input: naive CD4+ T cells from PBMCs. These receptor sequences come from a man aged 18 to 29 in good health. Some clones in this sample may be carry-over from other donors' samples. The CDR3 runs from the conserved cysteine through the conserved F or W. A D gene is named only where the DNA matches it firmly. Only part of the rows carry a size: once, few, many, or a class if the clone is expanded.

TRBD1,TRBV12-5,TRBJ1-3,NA,CASATEAGGAGNTIYF,TGTGCTAGTGCCACGGAGGCAGGGGGTGCTGGAAACACCATATATTTT
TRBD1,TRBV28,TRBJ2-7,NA,CASSTWRDRVNEQYF,TGTGCCAGCAGCACGTGGCGCGACAGGGTTAACGAGCAGTACTTC
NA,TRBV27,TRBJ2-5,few,CASSLSGQETQYF,TGTGCCAGCAGTTTATCGGGCCAAGAGACCCAGTACTTC
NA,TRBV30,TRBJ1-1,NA,CAWTRGGPGEAFF,TGTGCCTGGACCCGAGGAGGTCCGGGGGAAGCTTTCTTT
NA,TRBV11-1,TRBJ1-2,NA,CASSLEVRGDGYTF,TGTGCCAGCAGCTTAGAGGTCAGGGGAGATGGCTACACCTTC
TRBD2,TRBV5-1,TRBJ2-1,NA,CASSLLAGGSYNEQFF,TGCGCCAGCAGCCTTCTAGCGGGGGGGTCCTACAATGAGCAGTTCTTC
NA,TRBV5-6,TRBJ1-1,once,CASSLSRWAEAFF,TGTGCCAGCAGCTTGAGTCGGTGGGCGGAAGCTTTCTTT
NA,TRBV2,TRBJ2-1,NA,CASSWDSPAYNEQFF,TGTGCCAGCAGCTGGGACTCGCCAGCCTACAATGAGCAGTTCTTC
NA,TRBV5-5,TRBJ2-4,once,CASSALAGSEGNIQYF,TGTGCCAGCAGCGCGCTCGCAGGCAGCGAGGGAAACATTCAGTACTTC
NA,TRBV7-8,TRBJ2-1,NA,CASSLWMQTSNEQFF,TGTGCCAGCAGCTTGTGGATGCAGACTTCTAATGAGCAGTTCTTC
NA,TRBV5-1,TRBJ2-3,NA,CASSFWGGSTDTQYF,TGCGCCAGCAGCTTCTGGGGGGGCAGCACAGATACGCAGTATTTT
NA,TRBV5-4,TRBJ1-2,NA,CASSLVSQGWGGYTF,TGTGCCAGCAGCTTGGTATCCCAGGGATGGGGAGGCTACACCTTC
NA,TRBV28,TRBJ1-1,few,CASSPGGAVNTEAFF,TGTGCCAGCAGCCCTGGGGGGGCAGTAAACACTGAAGCTTTCTTT
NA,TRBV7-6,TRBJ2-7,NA,CASSPSGVSGEQYF,TGTGCCAGCAGCCCTAGTGGGGTTTCGGGCGAGCAGTACTTC
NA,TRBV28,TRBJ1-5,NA,CASSLRGSNQPQHF,TGTGCCAGCAGTTTGCGGGGTAGCAATCAGCCCCAGCATTTT
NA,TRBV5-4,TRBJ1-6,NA,CASSLGTGPSSYNSPLHF,TGTGCCAGCAGCTTAGGTACAGGACCTAGCTCCTATAATTCACCCCTCCACTTT
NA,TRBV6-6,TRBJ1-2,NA,CAIAGRVGYTF,TGTGCCATCGCGGGCAGGGTTGGCTACACCTTC
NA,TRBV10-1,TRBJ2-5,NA,CASRARVGETQYF,TGCGCCAGCAGGGCCCGGGTTGGGGAGACCCAGTACTTC
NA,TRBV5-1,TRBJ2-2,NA,CASSLWQTSRTGELFF,TGCGCCAGCAGCTTGTGGCAGACTAGTAGGACCGGGGAGCTGTTTTTT
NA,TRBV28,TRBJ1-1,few,CASSLTANTEAFF,TGTGCCAGCAGTTTGACAGCCAACACTGAAGCTTTCTTT
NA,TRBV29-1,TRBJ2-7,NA,CSVAGVSYEQYF,TGCAGCGTTGCAGGGGTTTCCTACGAGCAGTACTTC
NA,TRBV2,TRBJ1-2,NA,CASSEALPANYGYTF,TGTGCCAGCAGTGAAGCGCTTCCTGCAAACTATGGCTACACCTTC
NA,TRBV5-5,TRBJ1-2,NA,CASSLGPYGYTF,TGTGCCAGCAGCTTAGGTCCCTATGGCTACACCTTC
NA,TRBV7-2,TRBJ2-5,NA,CASSLERSTQYF,TGTGCCAGCAGCTTAGAGCGTTCGACCCAGTACTTC
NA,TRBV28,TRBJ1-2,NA,CASSLFVGLRGYTF,TGTGCCAGCAGTTTATTTGTGGGTCTACGAGGCTACACCTTC
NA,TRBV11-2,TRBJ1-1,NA,CASSLRTFPTEAFF,TGTGCCAGCAGCTTAAGGACATTTCCCACTGAAGCTTTCTTT
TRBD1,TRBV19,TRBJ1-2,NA,CASSMAGQGAWYGYTF,TGTGCCAGTAGTATGGCTGGACAGGGGGCATGGTATGGCTACACCTTC
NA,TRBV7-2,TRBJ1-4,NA,CASSPALVNEKLFF,TGTGCCAGCAGCCCAGCACTTGTAAATGAAAAACTGTTTTTT
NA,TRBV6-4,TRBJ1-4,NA,CASSDGEFATNEKLFF,TGTGCCAGCAGTGACGGGGAGTTTGCAACTAATGAAAAACTGTTTTTT
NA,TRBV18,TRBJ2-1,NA,CASSPGLGSYNEQFF,TGTGCCAGCTCACCAGGGCTCGGCTCCTACAATGAGCAGTTCTTC
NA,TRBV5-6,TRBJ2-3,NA,CASSFGTQWYTQYF,TGTGCCAGCAGCTTTGGGACACAATGGTATACGCAGTATTTT
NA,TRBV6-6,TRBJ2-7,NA,CASRRSVAYEQYF,TGTGCCAGCAGAAGGAGCGTAGCCTACGAGCAGTACTTC